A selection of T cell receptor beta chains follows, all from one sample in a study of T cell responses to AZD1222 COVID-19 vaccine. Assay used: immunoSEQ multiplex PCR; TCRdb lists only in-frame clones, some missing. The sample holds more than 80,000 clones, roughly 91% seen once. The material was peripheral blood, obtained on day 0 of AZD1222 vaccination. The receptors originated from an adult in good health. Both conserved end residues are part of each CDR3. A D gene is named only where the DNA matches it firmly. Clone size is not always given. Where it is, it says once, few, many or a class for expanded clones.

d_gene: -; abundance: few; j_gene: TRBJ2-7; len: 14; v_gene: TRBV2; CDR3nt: TGTGCCAGCAGTGATAACTTCTTGAACTACGAGCAGTACTTC; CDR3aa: CASSDNFLNYEQYF
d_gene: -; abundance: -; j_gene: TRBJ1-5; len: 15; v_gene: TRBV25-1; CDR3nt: TGTGCCAGCAGTTCCACCACCGGGGGTAATCAGCCCCAGCATTTT; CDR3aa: CASSSTTGGNQPQHF
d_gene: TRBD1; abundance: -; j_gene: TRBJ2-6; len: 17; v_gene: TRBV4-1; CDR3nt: TGCGCCAGCAGCCTGGGGACAGGGAACTCTGGGGCCAACGTCCTGACTTTC; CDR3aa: CASSLGTGNSGANVLTF
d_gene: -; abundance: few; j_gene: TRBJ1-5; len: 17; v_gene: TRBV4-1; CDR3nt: TGCGCCAGCAGCCAACCGCTAACTAGGGGTTTCAATCAGCCCCAGCATTTT; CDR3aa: CASSQPLTRGFNQPQHF
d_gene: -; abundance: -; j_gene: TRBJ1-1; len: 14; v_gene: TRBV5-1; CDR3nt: TGCGCCAGCAGCTTGGCGGGGATTAACACTGAAGCTTTCTTT; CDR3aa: CASSLAGINTEAFF
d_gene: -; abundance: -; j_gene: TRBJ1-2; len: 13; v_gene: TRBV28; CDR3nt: TGTGCCAGCAGCCTCGGGACGGCCTATGGCTACACCTTC; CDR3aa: CASSLGTAYGYTF
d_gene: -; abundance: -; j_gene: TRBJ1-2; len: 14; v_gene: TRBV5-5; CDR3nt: TGTGCCAGCAGCTTGGGGGACCGGCTCACTGGCTACACCTTC; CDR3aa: CASSLGDRLTGYTF
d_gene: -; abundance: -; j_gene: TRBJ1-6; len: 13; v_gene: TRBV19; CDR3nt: TGTGCCAGCAGACGGACAGACAATTCACCCCTCCACTTT; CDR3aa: CASRRTDNSPLHF
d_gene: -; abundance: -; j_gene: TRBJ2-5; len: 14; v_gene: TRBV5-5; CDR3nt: TGTGCCAGCAGCTTTGGTCAGGGACAAGAGACCCAGTACTTC; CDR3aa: CASSFGQGQETQYF
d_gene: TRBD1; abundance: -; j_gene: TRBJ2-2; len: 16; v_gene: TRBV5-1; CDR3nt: TGCGCCAGCAGCTGGAGGACAGGTGTAAACGCCGGGGAGCTGTTTTTT; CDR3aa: CASSWRTGVNAGELFF
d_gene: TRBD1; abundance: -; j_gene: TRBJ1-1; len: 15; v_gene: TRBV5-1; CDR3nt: TGCGCCAGCAGTCAATTCGGACAGGCCATCACTGAAGCTTTCTTT; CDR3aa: CASSQFGQAITEAFF
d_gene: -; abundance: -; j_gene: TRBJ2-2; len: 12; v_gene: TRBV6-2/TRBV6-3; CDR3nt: TGTGCCAGCAGTGACTTGGCCGGGGAGCTGTTTTTT; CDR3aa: CASSDLAGELFF
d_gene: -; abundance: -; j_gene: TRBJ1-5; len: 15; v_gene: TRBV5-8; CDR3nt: TGTGCCAGCAGCGCAGGGACGGATAGCAATCAGCCCCAGCATTTT; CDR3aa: CASSAGTDSNQPQHF
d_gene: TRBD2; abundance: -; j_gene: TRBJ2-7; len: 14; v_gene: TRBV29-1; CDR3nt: TGCAGCGTAGAGATGGGACTAGCGGGGGCAAAGCAGTACTTC; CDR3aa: CSVEMGLAGAKQYF
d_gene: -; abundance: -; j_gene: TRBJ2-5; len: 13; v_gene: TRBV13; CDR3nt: TGTGCCAGCAGCAACCGCGAGGGAGAGACCCAGTACTTC; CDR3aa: CASSNREGETQYF
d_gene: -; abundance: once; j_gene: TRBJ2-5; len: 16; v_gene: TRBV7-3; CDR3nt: TGTGCCAGCAGCTTTAAGCCGAGACTAAACCAAGAGACCCAGTACTTC; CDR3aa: CASSFKPRLNQETQYF
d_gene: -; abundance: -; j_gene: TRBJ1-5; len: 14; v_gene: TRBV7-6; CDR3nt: TGTGCCAGCAGTCAAACCGACAGGAGTCAGCCCCAGCATTTT; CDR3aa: CASSQTDRSQPQHF
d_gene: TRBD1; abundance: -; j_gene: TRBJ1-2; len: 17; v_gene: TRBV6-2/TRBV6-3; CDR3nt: TGTGCCAGCAGTTCGCCCGACGGACAGGGCCCTCTGTATGGCTACACCTTC; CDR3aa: CASSSPDGQGPLYGYTF
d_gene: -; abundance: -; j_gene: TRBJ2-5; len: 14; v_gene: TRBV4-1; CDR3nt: TGCGCCAGCAGCCAAAGGGGACTCCAAGAGACCCAGTACTTC; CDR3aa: CASSQRGLQETQYF
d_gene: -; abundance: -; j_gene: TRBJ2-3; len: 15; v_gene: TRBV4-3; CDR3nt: TGCGCCAGCAGCCAAGAAACACGTTCCACAGATACGCAGTATTTT; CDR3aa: CASSQETRSTDTQYF
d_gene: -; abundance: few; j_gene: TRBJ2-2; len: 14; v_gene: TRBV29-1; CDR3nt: TGCAGCGCCCAAGATGACAGAAACACCGGGGAGCTGTTTTTT; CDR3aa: CSAQDDRNTGELFF
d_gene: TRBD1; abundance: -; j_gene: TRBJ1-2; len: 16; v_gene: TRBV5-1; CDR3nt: TGCGCCAGCAGCGCCAGTACAGGGGCCTCTAACTATGGCTACACCTTC; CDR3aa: CASSASTGASNYGYTF
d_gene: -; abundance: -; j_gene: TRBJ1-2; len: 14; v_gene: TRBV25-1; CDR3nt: TGTGCCAGCAGTGAATCAGTAAGGGTGCGGGGCTACACCTTC; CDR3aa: CASSESVRVRGYTF
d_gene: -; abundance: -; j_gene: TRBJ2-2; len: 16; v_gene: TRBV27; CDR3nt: TGTGCCAGCAGTTTAATTGCGGGGGCGGACACCGGGGAGCTGTTTTTT; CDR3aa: CASSLIAGADTGELFF
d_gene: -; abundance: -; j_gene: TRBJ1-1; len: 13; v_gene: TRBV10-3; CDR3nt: TGTGCCATCAGTGAGGGGGCCACAAATTCAGCTTTCTTT; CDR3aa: CAISEGATNSAFF
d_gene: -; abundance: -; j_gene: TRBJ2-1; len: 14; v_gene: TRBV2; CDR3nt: TGTGCCAGCAGTGAAGTAAGTAGGGGGAATGAGCAGTTCTTC; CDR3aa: CASSEVSRGNEQFF
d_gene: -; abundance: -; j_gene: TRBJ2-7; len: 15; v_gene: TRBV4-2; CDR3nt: TGTGCCAGCAGCCAAGACCAGGGAACTCCCTACGAGCAGTACTTC; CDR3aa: CASSQDQGTPYEQYF
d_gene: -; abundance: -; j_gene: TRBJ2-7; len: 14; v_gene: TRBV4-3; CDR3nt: TGCGCCAGCAGCCGGGAACTAGGATCTTACGAGCAGTACTTC; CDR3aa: CASSRELGSYEQYF
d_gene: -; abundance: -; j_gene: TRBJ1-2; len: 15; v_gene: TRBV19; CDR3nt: TGTGCCAGTAGTATTGGAAACCGAAACCCCTATGGCTACACCTTC; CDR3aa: CASSIGNRNPYGYTF
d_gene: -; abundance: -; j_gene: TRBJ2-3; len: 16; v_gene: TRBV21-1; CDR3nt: TGTGCCAGCAGCACCGGCGGGGGGATCGGCACAGATACGCAGTATTTT; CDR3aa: CASSTGGGIGTDTQYF
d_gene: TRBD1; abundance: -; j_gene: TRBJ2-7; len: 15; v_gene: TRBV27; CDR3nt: TGTGCCAGCAGACCCGGGACAGGGAGCTCCTACGAGCAGTACTTC; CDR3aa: CASRPGTGSSYEQYF
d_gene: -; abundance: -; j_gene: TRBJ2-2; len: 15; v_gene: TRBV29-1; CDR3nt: TGCAGCGTTGAAGAGGACTCAGGAATAACCGGGGAGCTGTTTTTT; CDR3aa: CSVEEDSGITGELFF
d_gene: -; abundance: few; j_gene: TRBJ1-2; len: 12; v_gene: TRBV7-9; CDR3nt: TGTGCCAGCAGCCAAGGGCCGTATGGCTACACCTTC; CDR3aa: CASSQGPYGYTF
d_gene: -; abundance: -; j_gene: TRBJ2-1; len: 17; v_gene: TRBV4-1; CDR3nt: TGCGCCAGCAGCCAAGATGGCCAGGGCCTCAGTTACAATGAGCAGTTCTTC; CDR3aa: CASSQDGQGLSYNEQFF
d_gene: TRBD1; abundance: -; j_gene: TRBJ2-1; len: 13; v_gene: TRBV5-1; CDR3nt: TGCGCCAGCAGCAGTCCAGGGGGCAATGAGCAGTTCTTC; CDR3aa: CASSSPGGNEQFF
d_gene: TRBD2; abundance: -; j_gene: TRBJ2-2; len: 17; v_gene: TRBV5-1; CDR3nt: TGCGCCAGCAGCGGTGGGGGACTAGCGGGGAGCACCGGGGAGCTGTTTTTT; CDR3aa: CASSGGGLAGSTGELFF
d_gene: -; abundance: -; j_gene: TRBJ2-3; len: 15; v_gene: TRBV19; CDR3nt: TGTGCCAGCCGACCCGAGGGCACCCGCACAGATACGCAGTATTTT; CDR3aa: CASRPEGTRTDTQYF
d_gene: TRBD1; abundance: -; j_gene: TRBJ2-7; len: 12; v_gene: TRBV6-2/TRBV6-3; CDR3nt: TGTGCCAGCAGCGACAGGGGCTACGAGCAGTACTTC; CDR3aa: CASSDRGYEQYF
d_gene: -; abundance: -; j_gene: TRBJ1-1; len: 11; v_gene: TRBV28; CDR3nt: TGTGCCAGCATCCGGGACACTGAAGCTTTCTTT; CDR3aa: CASIRDTEAFF
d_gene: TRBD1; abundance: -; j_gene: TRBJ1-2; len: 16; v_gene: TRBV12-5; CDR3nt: TGTGCTAGTGGTTCTCCACAGGGACAGGGGTCCTATGGCTACACCTTC; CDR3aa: CASGSPQGQGSYGYTF
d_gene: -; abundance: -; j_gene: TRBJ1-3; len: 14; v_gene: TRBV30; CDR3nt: TGTGCCTGGAGTGTAGGTGGACCTGGAAACACCATATATTTT; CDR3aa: CAWSVGGPGNTIYF
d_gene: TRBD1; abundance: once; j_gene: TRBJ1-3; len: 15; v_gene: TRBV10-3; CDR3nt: TGTGCCATCGGATGGGACAGGGGCTCTGGAAACACCATATATTTT; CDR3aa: CAIGWDRGSGNTIYF
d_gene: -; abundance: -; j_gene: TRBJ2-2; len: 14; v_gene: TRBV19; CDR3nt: TGTGCCAGTAGTTGGGACATTAACACCGGGGAGCTGTTTTTT; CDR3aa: CASSWDINTGELFF
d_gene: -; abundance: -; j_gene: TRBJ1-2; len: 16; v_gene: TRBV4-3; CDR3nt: TGCGCCAGCAGCCAAGATTTAAGGGGGTCGAGCTATGGCTACACCTTC; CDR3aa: CASSQDLRGSSYGYTF
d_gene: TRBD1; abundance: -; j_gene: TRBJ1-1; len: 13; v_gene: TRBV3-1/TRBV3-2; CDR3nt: TGTGCCAGCAGCCCGGACAGGGTGACTGAAGCTTTCTTT; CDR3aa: CASSPDRVTEAFF
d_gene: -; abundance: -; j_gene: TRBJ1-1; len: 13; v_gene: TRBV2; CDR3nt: TGTGCCAGCATGTTGCAGAGGAACACTGAAGCTTTCTTT; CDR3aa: CASMLQRNTEAFF